Sequencing of this T cell receptor beta chain was carried out in a study of T cells in women clearing cervical HPV infection. Across the whole study: Case blood drawn at lesion detection; control blood after infection cleared.

immunoSEQ multiplex PCR used an average of roughly 1,100 ng genomic DNA. Measured with immunoSEQ multiplex PCR; TCRdb has only the in-frame clones, and not every one. The sample table sets out over 45,000 clones. This CDR3 is 13 amino acids long. Germline loops: CDR1 DFQATT, CDR2 SNEGSKA (reference sequence). Germline trimming cut 3 bases from V and 5 bases from J; bases unmatched to any gene: 5. Points on this clone: From the germline J gene comes the end of the CDR3, since the read stops 3 residues before it.

Input material: blood buffy coat. This sequence joins TRBV20-1 and TRBJ2-5, with 8 bases that match TRBD2. The receptor comes from a woman aged 18-70 years with a cervical HPV16 infection that either progressed to CIN3+ or cleared (not recorded which). The sequenced CDR3 bases are TGCAGTGCTAGCCAACCGGGGGGGGAGACC. Protein: CSASQPGGET. The CDR3 in its entirety is CSASQPGGETQYF.